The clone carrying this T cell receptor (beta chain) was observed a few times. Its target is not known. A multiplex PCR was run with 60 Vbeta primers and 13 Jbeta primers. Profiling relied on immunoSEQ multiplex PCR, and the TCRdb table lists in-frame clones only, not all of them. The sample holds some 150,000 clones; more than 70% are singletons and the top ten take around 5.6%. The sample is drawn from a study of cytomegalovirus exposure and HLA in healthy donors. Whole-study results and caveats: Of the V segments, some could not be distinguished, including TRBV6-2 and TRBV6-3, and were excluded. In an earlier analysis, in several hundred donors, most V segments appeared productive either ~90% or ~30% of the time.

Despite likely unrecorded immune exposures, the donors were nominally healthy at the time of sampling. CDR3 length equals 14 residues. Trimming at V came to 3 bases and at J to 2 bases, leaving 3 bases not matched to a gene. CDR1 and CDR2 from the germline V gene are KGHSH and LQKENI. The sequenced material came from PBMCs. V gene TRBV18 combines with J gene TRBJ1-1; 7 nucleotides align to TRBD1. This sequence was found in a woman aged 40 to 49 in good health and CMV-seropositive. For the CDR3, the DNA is TGTGCCAGCTCACCTGACAGGGATAACACTGAAGCTTTCTTT. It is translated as CASSPDRDNTEAFF. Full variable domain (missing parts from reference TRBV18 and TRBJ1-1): NAGVMQNPRHLVRRRGQEARLRCSPMKGHSHVYWYRQLPEEGLKFMVYLQKENIIDESGMPKERFSAEFPKEGPSILRIQQVVRGDSAAYFCASSPDRDNTEAFFGQGTRLTVV.